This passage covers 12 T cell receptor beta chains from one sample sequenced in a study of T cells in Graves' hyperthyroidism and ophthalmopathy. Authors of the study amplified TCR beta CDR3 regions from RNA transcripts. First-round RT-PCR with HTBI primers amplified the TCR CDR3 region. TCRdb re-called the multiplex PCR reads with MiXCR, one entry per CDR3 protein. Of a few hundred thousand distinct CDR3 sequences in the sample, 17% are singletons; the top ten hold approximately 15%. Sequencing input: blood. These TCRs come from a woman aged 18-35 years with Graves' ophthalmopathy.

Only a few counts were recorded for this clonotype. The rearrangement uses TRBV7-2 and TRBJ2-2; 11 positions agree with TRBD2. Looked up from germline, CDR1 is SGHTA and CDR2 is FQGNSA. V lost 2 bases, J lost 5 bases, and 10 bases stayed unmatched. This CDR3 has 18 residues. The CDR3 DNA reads TGTGCCAGCAGCTTATTGACCGGGTCTAGCGGGAGGACCGGGGAGCTGTTTTTT. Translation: CASSLLTGSSGRTGELFF. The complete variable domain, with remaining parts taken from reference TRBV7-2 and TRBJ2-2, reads GAGVSQSPSNKVTEKGKDVELRCDPISGHTALYWYRQSLGQGLEFLIYFQGNSAPDKSGLPSDRFSAERTGGSVSTLTIQRTQQEDSAVYLCASSLLTGSSGRTGELFFGEGSRLTVL.

The CDR3 loop is CASSELAGAQDTQYF. Here the CDR3 DNA reads TGTGCCAGCAGTGAACTAGCGGGGGCCCAAGATACGCAGTATTTT. The genes are TRBV6-1 and TRBJ2-3, with TRBD2 identical over 10 bases. CDR1 is MNHNS, CDR2 SASEGT, per germline. CDR3 size: 15 residues. Germline trimming cut 2 bases from V and 5 bases from J; bases unmatched to any gene: 4.

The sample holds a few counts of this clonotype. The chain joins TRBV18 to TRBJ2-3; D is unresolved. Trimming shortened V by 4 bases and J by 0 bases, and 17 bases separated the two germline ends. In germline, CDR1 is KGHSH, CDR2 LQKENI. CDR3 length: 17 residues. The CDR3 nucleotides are TGTGCCAGCTCACAATTTACAACAGCGTCTAGCACAGATACGCAGTATTTT. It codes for CASSQFTTASSTDTQYF.

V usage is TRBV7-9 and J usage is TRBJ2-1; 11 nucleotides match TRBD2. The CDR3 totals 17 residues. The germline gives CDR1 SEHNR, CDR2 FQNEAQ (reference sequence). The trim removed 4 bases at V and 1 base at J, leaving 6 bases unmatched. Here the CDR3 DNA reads TGTGCCAGCAGCTCCCTGCTAGCGGGGGGATCCTACAATGAGCAGTTCTTC. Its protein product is CASSSLLAGGSYNEQFF.

The CDR3 nucleotides are TGTGCCAGCAGCCACCTTATTGAGGGCCCTAATGAAAAACTGTTTTTT. Protein sequence: CASSHLIEGPNEKLFF. The genes are TRBV5-6 and TRBJ1-4; D not resolved. V dropped 4 bases and J dropped 3 bases, with 16 bases sitting between them. This CDR3 is 16 amino acids long. Germline values: CDR1 SGHDT, CDR2 YYEEEE.

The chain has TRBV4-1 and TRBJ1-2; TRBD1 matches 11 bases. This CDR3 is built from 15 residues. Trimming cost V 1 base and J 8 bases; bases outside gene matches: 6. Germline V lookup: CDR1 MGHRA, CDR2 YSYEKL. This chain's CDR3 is CASSQVGQGARGYTF. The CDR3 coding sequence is TGCGCCAGCAGCCAAGTAGGACAGGGGGCGAGGGGCTACACCTTC.

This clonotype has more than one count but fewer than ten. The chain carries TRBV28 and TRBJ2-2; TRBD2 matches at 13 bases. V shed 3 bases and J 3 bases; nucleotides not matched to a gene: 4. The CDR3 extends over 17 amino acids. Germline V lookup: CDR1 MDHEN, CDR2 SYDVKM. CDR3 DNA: TGTGCCAGCAGTTTTCCGGGACTAGCGGGATACACCGGGGAGCTGTTTTTT. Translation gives CASSFPGLAGYTGELFF.

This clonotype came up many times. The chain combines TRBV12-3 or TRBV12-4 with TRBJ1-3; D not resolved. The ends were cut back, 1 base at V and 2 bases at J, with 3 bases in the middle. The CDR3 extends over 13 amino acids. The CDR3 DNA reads TGTGCCAGCAGTTTAGATACTGGAAACACCATATATTTT. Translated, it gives CASSLDTGNTIYF.

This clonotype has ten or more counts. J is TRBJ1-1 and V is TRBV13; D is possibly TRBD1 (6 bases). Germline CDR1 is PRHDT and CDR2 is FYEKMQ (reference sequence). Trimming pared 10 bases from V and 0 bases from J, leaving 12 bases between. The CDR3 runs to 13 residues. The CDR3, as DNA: TGTGCCATCCCGAACAGGGTGAACACTGAAGCTTTCTTT. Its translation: CAIPNRVNTEAFF. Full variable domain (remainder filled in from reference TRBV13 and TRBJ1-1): AAGVIQSPRHLIKEKRETATLKCYPIPRHDTVYWYQQGPGQDPQFLISFYEKMQSDKGSIPDRFSAQQFSDYHSELNMSSLELGDSALYFCAIPNRVNTEAFFGQGTRLTVV.

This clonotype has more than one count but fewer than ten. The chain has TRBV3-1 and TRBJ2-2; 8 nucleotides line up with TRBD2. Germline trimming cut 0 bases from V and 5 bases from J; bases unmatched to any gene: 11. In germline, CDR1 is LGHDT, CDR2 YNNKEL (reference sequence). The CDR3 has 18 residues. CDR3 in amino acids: CASSQDALTGTRTGELFF. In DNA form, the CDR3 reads TGTGCCAGCAGCCAAGATGCCTTAACCGGGACTAGAACCGGGGAGCTGTTTTTT.

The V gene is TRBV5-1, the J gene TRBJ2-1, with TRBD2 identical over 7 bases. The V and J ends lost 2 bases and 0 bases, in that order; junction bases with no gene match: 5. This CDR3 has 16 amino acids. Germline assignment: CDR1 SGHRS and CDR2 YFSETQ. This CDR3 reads CASSFGRGSSYNEQFF. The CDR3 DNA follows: TGCGCCAGCAGCTTTGGGAGGGGAAGCTCCTACAATGAGCAGTTCTTC.

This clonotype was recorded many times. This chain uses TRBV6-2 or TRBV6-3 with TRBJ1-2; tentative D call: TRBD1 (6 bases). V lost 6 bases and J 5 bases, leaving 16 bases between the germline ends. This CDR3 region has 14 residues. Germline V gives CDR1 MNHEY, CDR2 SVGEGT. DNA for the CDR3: TGTGCCAGCAGACGACAGGCGGAAACATATGGCTACACCTTC. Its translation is CASRRQAETYGYTF.